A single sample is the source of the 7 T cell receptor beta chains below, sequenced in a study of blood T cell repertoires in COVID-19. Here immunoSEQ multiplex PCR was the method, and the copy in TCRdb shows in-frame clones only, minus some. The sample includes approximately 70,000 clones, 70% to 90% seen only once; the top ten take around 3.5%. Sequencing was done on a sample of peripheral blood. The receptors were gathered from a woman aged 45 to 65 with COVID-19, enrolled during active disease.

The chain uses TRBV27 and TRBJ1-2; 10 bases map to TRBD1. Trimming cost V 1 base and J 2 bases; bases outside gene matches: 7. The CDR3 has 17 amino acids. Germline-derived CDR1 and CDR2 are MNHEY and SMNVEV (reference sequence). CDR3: CASSLLTGTGENYGYTF. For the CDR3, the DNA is TGTGCCAGCAGTTTATTGACCGGGACAGGGGAAAACTATGGCTACACCTTC.

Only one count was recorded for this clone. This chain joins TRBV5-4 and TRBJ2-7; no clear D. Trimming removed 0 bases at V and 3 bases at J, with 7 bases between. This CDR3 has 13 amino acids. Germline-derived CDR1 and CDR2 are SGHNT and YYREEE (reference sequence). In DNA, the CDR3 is TGTGCCAGCAGCTTGGGACACCACTACGAGCAGTACTTC. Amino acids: CASSLGHHYEQYF.

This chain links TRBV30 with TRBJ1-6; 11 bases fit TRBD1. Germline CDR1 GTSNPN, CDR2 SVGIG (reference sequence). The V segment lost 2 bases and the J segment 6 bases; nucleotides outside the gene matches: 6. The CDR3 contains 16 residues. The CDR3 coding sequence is TGTGCCTGGAGTATGGGGACAGGGGGGTTTAATTCACCCCTCCACTTT. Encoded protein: CAWSMGTGGFNSPLHF.

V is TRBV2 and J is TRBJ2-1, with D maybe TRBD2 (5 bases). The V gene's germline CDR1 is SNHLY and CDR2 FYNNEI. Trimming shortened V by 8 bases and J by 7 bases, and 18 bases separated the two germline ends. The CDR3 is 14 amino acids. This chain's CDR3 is CASVEERRSNEQFF. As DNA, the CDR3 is TGTGCCAGCGTCGAGGAGCGGAGGAGTAATGAGCAGTTCTTC. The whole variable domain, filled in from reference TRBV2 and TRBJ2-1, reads EPEVTQTPSHQVTQMGQEVILRCVPISNHLYFYWYRQILGQKVEFLVSFYNNEISEKSEIFDDQFSVERPDGSNFTLKIRSTKLEDSAMYFCASVEERRSNEQFFGPGTRLTVL.

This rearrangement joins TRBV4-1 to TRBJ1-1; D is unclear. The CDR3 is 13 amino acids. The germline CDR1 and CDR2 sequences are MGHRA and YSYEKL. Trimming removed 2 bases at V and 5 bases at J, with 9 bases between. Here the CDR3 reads CASSQIYETEAFF. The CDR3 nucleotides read TGCGCCAGCAGCCAAATCTACGAAACTGAAGCTTTCTTT.

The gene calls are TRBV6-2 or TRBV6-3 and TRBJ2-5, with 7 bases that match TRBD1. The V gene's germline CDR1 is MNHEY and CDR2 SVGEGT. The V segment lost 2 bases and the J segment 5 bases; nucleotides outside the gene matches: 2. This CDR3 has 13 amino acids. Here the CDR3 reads CASSYRQGETQYF. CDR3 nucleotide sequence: TGTGCCAGCAGTTACAGACAGGGTGAGACCCAGTACTTC.

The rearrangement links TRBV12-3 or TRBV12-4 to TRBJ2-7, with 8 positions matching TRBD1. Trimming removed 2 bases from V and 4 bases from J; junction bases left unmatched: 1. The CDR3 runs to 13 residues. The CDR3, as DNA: TGTGCCAGCAGTTTAACAGGGGGATACGAGCAGTACTTC. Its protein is CASSLTGGYEQYF.